This T cell receptor (beta chain) was retrieved from a study of blood T cell repertoires in COVID-19. Looking at the study overall: Samples representing acute and convalescent COVID-19 were sourced from the United States, Italy and Spain. Sources were T cells, B-cell-depleted T cells, or PBMCs; the material itself was cDNA or gDNA.

This clone was counted a few times. Germline-derived CDR1 and CDR2 are LNHDA and SQIVND (reference sequence). The V end lost 3 bases, the J end lost 7 bases, and 15 bases lay between the germline ends. This CDR3 region has 14 residues. Per the authors' pipeline: Estimation of nucleated cell counts was performed using reference gene primer amplification. The protocol was immunoSEQ multiplex PCR, while the TCRdb copy is restricted to in-frame clones and leaves out a portion. V and J calls and clone size are copied from that table; D and trimming were computed from the DNA. This table has roughly 200,000 clones, 65% to 85% appearing once.

The sequence derives from a woman aged 40 to 50 with COVID-19, enrolled during active disease. Sequenced input: peripheral blood. The chain carries TRBV19 and TRBJ1-2; D remains ambiguous. The CDR3 loop reads CASSMNQMGSGYTF. The CDR3 DNA reads as TGTGCCAGTAGTATGAACCAAATGGGCTCTGGCTACACCTTC.